The rows below give T cell receptor beta chains drawn from one sample of a study of glioma-infiltrating T cells after dendritic cell vaccination. Sequencing used immunoSEQ multiplex PCR; TCRdb keeps in-frame clones, though not all of them. The sample records 90,000 to 100,000 clones, 70% to 80% being singletons. Sequences were derived from blood, sampled before dendritic cell vaccination. Receptors were obtained from a human donor with glioblastoma. Both conserved end residues are part of each CDR3. The D gene is left open where the match is weak. Not all rows give a size; the values are once, few, many and, for expanded clones, a class.

j_call d_call clone_size v_call cdr3_aa cdr3_nt
TRBJ1-2 TRBD1 - TRBV7-3 CASSLTGAGGLYGYTF TGTGCCAGCAGCTTAACGGGCGCAGGGGGTCTCTATGGCTACACCTTC
TRBJ2-2 TRBD1 - TRBV5-6 CASSYDRGTGELFF TGTGCCAGCAGCTATGACAGGGGCACCGGGGAGCTGTTTTTT
TRBJ2-7 - - TRBV19 CASSISPTGPYEQYF TGTGCCAGTAGTATTTCGCCCACAGGGCCCTACGAGCAGTACTTC
TRBJ1-1 TRBD1 - TRBV19 CASTRQGMNTEAFF TGTGCCAGTACCCGACAGGGTATGAACACTGAAGCTTTCTTT
TRBJ1-4 - - TRBV6-6 CASSSRQGRDEKLFF TGTGCCAGCAGTTCTCGGCAGGGGAGGGATGAAAAACTGTTTTTT
TRBJ1-4 TRBD1 - TRBV6-5 CASRPGGLDEKLFF TGTGCCAGCAGACCAGGGGGCCTGGATGAAAAACTGTTTTTT
TRBJ2-1 - - TRBV19 CASSPQGVNEQFF TGTGCCAGCTCGCCCCAGGGTGTCAATGAGCAGTTCTTC
TRBJ2-1 - - TRBV20-1 CSAIGVNFF TGCAGTGCTATCGGGGTCAACTTCTTC
TRBJ1-1 TRBD1 - TRBV18 CASSGTGMTEAFF TGTGCCAGCTCCGGGACAGGGATGACTGAAGCTTTCTTT
TRBJ1-6 - once TRBV6-1 CASSSSSPLHF TGTGCCAGCAGCTCGAGTTCACCCCTCCACTTT
TRBJ2-2 TRBD2 few TRBV6-6 CASAGGENTGELFF TGTGCCAGCGCGGGAGGGGAGAACACCGGGGAGCTGTTTTTT
TRBJ1-3 TRBD1 - TRBV30 CAWSGDRVYGNTIYF TGTGCCTGGAGCGGGGACAGGGTTTACGGAAACACCATATATTTT
TRBJ2-1 TRBD2 - TRBV5-8 CASSLGLAFGDEQFF TGTGCCAGCAGCTTAGGACTAGCTTTCGGCGATGAGCAGTTCTTC
TRBJ2-2 - few TRBV11-2 CASSLGGRVGGPELFF TGTGCCAGCAGCTTAGGAGGACGGGTGGGGGGGCCGGAGCTGTTTTTT
TRBJ2-1 TRBD1 - TRBV15 CATSRGQGIYNEQFF TGTGCCACCAGCAGAGGACAGGGGATCTACAATGAGCAGTTCTTC
TRBJ1-5 - - TRBV21-1 CASSRRLGTGEPSNQPQHF TGTGCCAGCAGCCGCCGGCTTGGGACAGGAGAACCAAGCAATCAGCCCCAGCATTTT
TRBJ1-3 - - TRBV7-8 CASSLAGKLSSGNTIYF TGTGCCAGCAGCTTGGCAGGGAAACTCAGCTCTGGAAACACCATATATTTT
TRBJ2-7 - - TRBV18 CASSLRGYEQYF TGTGCCAGCTCACTCAGGGGTTACGAGCAGTACTTC
TRBJ1-2 - - TRBV6-1 CASSEPGTGTYGYTF TGTGCCAGCAGTGAACCTGGCACAGGAACCTATGGCTACACCTTC
TRBJ2-5 - - TRBV6-5 CASSYGMLETQYF TGTGCCAGCAGTTATGGCATGCTGGAGACCCAGTACTTC
TRBJ1-1 TRBD1 - TRBV6-1 CASSELEGARTEAFF TGTGCCAGCAGTGAATTGGAGGGGGCGCGAACTGAAGCTTTCTTT
TRBJ2-7 TRBD2 - TRBV2 CASSDPGGRAEQYF TGTGCCAGCAGTGATCCGGGCGGGAGGGCGGAGCAGTACTTC
TRBJ2-1 - - TRBV19 CASSIRGQYNEQFF TGTGCCAGTAGTATACGAGGACAGTACAATGAGCAGTTCTTC
TRBJ2-1 TRBD2 - TRBV7-8 CASSQGLAGVYEQFF TGTGCCAGCAGCCAGGGACTAGCGGGAGTATATGAGCAGTTCTTC
TRBJ1-3 TRBD1 - TRBV5-1 CASSTGQLGGNTIYF TGCGCCAGCAGCACGGGACAGCTAGGAGGAAACACCATATATTTT
TRBJ2-1 - - TRBV7-4 CASSLFLFF -
TRBJ2-7 TRBD1 few TRBV6-1 CASFSGQTYEQYF TGTGCCAGTTTCTCGGGACAGACATACGAGCAGTACTTC
TRBJ1-1 - - TRBV28 CASSLPGRGTEAFF TGTGCCAGCAGTTTGCCTGGCCGGGGCACTGAAGCTTTCTTT
TRBJ1-4 TRBD1 - TRBV7-8 CASSVTGVGEKLFF TGTGCCAGCAGCGTAACAGGGGTCGGGGAAAAACTGTTTTTT
TRBJ1-1 TRBD1 - TRBV11-2 CASSWDRVNTEAFF TGTGCCAGCAGCTGGGACAGGGTTAACACTGAAGCTTTCTTT
TRBJ1-3 TRBD1 few TRBV2 CASSLTGGSGNTIYF TGTGCCAGCAGTCTCACAGGGGGTAGTGGAAACACCATATATTTT
TRBJ2-2 TRBD2 once TRBV19 CASSSPAGAPTGELFF TGTGCCAGTAGTTCCCCAGCGGGAGCCCCCACCGGGGAGCTGTTTTTT
TRBJ1-6 - - TRBV6-5 CASSYSQLPDNSPLHF TGTGCCAGCAGTTACTCACAGCTCCCCGATAATTCACCCCTCCACTTT
TRBJ2-3 - - TRBV6-1 CASSLDRSTDTQYF TGTGCCAGCAGTTTAGATCGAAGCACAGATACGCAGTATTTT
TRBJ1-5 TRBD1 - TRBV7-3 CASSQTGGDQPQHF TGTGCCAGCAGTCAGACAGGGGGAGATCAGCCCCAGCATTTT
TRBJ2-5 TRBD2 - TRBV28 CASSSWTSGFQETQYF TGTGCCAGCAGTTCTTGGACTAGCGGGTTTCAAGAGACCCAGTACTTC
TRBJ1-2 - - TRBV28 CASSSNYGYTF TGTGCCAGCAGCTCTAACTATGGCTACACCTTC
TRBJ2-7 - - TRBV30 CAWRAGTYEQYF TGTGCCTGGCGAGCAGGGACCTACGAGCAGTACTTC
TRBJ1-1 - - TRBV15 CATSRVGGMNTEAFF TGTGCCACCAGCAGGGTAGGGGGTATGAACACTGAAGCTTTCTTT
TRBJ2-7 - once TRBV7-6 CASSFSPTYEQYF TGTGCCAGCAGCTTTAGTCCGACCTACGAGCAGTACTTC
TRBJ2-7 - - TRBV27 CASSLVAVSFSEQYF TGTGCCAGCAGTTTAGTTGCGGTATCCTTCTCCGAGCAGTACTTC
TRBJ1-3 - - TRBV5-1 CASSLTGSELSGNTIYF TGCGCCAGCAGCTTGACAGGGTCGGAGCTCTCTGGAAACACCATATATTTT
TRBJ2-1 TRBD2 few TRBV6-1 CASSALGRDGEQFF TGTGCCAGCAGTGCCCTAGGGAGGGATGGTGAGCAGTTCTTC
TRBJ2-7 - - TRBV4-1 CASSQDLFFAYEQYF TGCGCCAGCAGCCAAGATCTGTTCTTTGCCTACGAGCAGTACTTC
TRBJ2-7 TRBD2 - TRBV27 CASRRSLAGTYEQYF TGTGCCAGCAGGAGGTCTTTAGCGGGAACCTACGAGCAGTACTTC
TRBJ2-1 - - TRBV6-1 CASRKQARSYNEQFF TGTGCCAGTCGGAAGCAAGCGAGGTCCTACAATGAGCAGTTCTTC
TRBJ2-7 TRBD2 - TRBV10-2 CASSGWTSGGAHEQYF TGCGCCAGCAGCGGCTGGACTAGCGGGGGGGCGCACGAGCAGTACTTC
TRBJ2-5 TRBD2 - TRBV28 CASSLAGARETQYF TGTGCCAGCAGCCTAGCGGGAGCACGAGAGACCCAGTACTTC
TRBJ2-4 - - TRBV6-5 CASSRTVAKNIQYF TGTGCCAGCAGTCGGACTGTAGCCAAAAACATTCAGTACTTC
TRBJ1-2 - few TRBV4-1 CASSQAGEGLGGYTF TGCGCCAGCAGCCAGGCAGGGGAGGGGCTGGGGGGCTACACCTTC
TRBJ1-5 - few TRBV10-3 CAISESKALGGDQPQHF TGTGCCATCAGTGAGTCGAAGGCGCTCGGTGGAGATCAGCCCCAGCATTTT
TRBJ2-7 TRBD2 - TRBV4-2 CASSQDGAASGSYEQYF TGTGCCAGCAGCCAAGATGGGGCGGCTAGCGGGAGCTACGAGCAGTACTTC
TRBJ1-2 TRBD1 - TRBV6-5 CASSGQGGGYTF TGTGCCAGCAGCGGACAGGGCGGAGGCTACACCTTC
TRBJ1-2 - - TRBV28 CASSLSRRVMNYGYTF TGTGCCAGCAGTTTATCCCGCAGGGTTATGAACTATGGCTACACCTTC
TRBJ1-2 - - TRBV6-5 CASSYSTRAGYTF TGTGCCAGCAGTTACTCGACCAGGGCTGGCTACACCTTC
TRBJ1-2 TRBD1 - TRBV4-1 CASSQNSPGTARGYTF TGCGCCAGCAGCCAGAACTCTCCCGGGACAGCCAGGGGCTACACCTTC
TRBJ2-2 - - TRBV19 CASSKPTGELFF TGTGCCAGTAGTAAGCCAACCGGGGAGCTGTTTTTT
TRBJ1-3 TRBD1 - TRBV4-1 CASSHPQGASVGNTIYF TGCGCCAGCAGCCACCCGCAGGGGGCCTCGGTTGGAAACACCATATATTTT
TRBJ2-1 TRBD2 - TRBV28 CASTLSGSGGVQFF TGTGCCAGCACCCTTAGCGGGAGTGGAGGGGTGCAGTTCTTC